Shown below are 26 T cell receptor beta chains from a single sample sequenced in a study of OX40 agonist ivuxolimab in advanced cancers. Sequencing used immunoSEQ multiplex PCR; TCRdb keeps in-frame clones, though not all of them. The profile shows about 14,000 clones, around 82% of them singletons. Sequences were derived from CD4+ or CD8+ T cells sorted from blood, sampled in a trial of the OX40 agonist ivuxolimab. The receptors were gathered from an adult with an advanced solid tumor such as melanoma, head and neck, liver or kidney cancer.

The chain recombines TRBV10-3 with TRBJ2-1; 12 bases align to TRBD1. The CDR3 extends over 17 amino acids. The germline V gene encodes CDR1 ENHRY and CDR2 SYGVKD. V shed 7 bases and J 6 bases; nucleotides not matched to a gene: 13. The CDR3 DNA sequence: TGTGCCATCACGGGACAGGGGGCCCTAGCGGGAATCAATGAGCAGTTCTTC. Translating gives CAITGQGALAGINEQFF.

Points on this clone: An end of the junction differs from the germline gene, which may be a read error. The CDR3 nucleotides are TGTGCCGGCAGCTCCCTTAACAGGGGAGGGACCGGGGAGCTGTTTTTT. Its translation is CAGSSLNRGGTGELFF. The chain couples TRBV9 to TRBJ2-2; D tentatively fits TRBD1 or TRBD2 (7 bases each). There are 16 residues in the CDR3. The germline V gene has CDR1 SGDLS and CDR2 YYNGEE.

This rearrangement joins TRBV7-2 to TRBJ2-7, with TRBD2 identical over 13 bases. Trimming removed 5 bases from V and 5 bases from J; junction bases left unmatched: 12. This CDR3 comprises 17 residues. Germline CDR1 reads SGHTA; CDR2 reads FQGNSA. CDR3 in amino acids: CASSVTGLAGMLHEQYF. CDR3 nucleotide sequence: TGTGCCAGCAGCGTCACGGGACTAGCGGGAATGTTGCACGAGCAGTACTTC.

The gene calls are TRBV27 and TRBJ2-5, with 8 bases fitting TRBD2. V gave up 5 bases and J gave up 9 bases; unmatched junction bases: 8. Per the germline V gene, CDR1 is MNHEY and CDR2 is SMNVEV (reference sequence). There are 13 residues in the CDR3. CDR3 loop: CASSNPGLVAQYF. The CDR3 bases are TGTGCCAGCAGTAACCCGGGACTAGTCGCCCAGTACTTC.

For the CDR3, the DNA is TGTGCCAGCAGAGACCAAGGAGAGCAGTACTTC. This codes for CASRDQGEQYF. The chain employs TRBV5-3 and TRBJ2-7; D uncertain. TRBV5-3 is an ORF, and what it does is uncertain. Trimming shortened V by 8 bases and J by 7 bases, and 13 bases separated the two germline ends. The CDR3 spans 11 residues.

The V gene is TRBV6-1, the J gene TRBJ2-7; TRBD1 matches 9 bases. The CDR3 covers 14 residues. Germline CDR1 is MNHNS and CDR2 is SASEGT. Trimming took 5 bases from V and 5 from J; bases not matched to a gene: 7. This chain's CDR3 is CASSWGTGRDEQYF. The DNA of the CDR3 is TGTGCCAGCAGTTGGGGGACAGGGAGAGACGAGCAGTACTTC.

This chain joins TRBV27 and TRBJ2-2; D is unresolved. Germline CDR1 is MNHEY and CDR2 is SMNVEV (reference sequence). V lost 6 bases and J 7 bases, leaving 9 bases between the germline ends. There are 12 residues in the CDR3. This CDR3 is CASRGWDGELFF. The CDR3 bases are TGTGCCAGCAGAGGATGGGACGGGGAGCTGTTTTTT.

The chain employs TRBV5-1 and TRBJ2-7; possible D gene TRBD1, 5 bases. Trimming removed 4 bases from V and 5 bases from J, with 19 bases in between. This CDR3 comprises 15 residues. Germline-derived CDR1 and CDR2 are SGHRS and YFSETQ. The CDR3 reads CASSPPRVEKDEQYF. The CDR3, as DNA: TGCGCCAGCAGCCCCCCCAGGGTGGAGAAAGACGAGCAGTACTTC. Complete variable domain (other parts from reference TRBV5-1 and TRBJ2-7): KAGVTQTPRYLIKTRGQQVTLSCSPISGHRSVSWYQQTPGQGLQFLFEYFSETQRNKGNFPGRFSGRQFSNSRSEMNVSTLELGDSALYLCASSPPRVEKDEQYFGPGTRLTVT.

The chain is built from TRBV30 and TRBJ1-1; the D is unclear. Trimming took 0 bases from V and 0 from J, leaving 8 bases between them. From germline, CDR1 is GTSNPN and CDR2 SVGIG (reference sequence). There are 14 residues in the CDR3. Written as DNA, the CDR3 is TGTGCCTGGAGTGTTCCATACCTGAACACTGAAGCTTTCTTT. It yields the protein CAWSVPYLNTEAFF.

The chain uses TRBV27 and TRBJ1-2; no definite D call. The V end lost 3 bases, the J end lost 5 bases, and 10 bases lay between the germline ends. This CDR3 spans 13 amino acids. CDR1 and CDR2 from the germline V gene are MNHEY and SMNVEV (reference sequence). CDR3 nucleotides: TGTGCCAGCAGTTTTGTAGGCTTGTATGGCTACACCTTC. Translating it yields CASSFVGLYGYTF.

A few counts support this clone. The chain couples TRBV27 to TRBJ2-7, with D tentatively TRBD2 (7 bases). The CDR3 is made up of 13 amino acids. Trimming took 7 bases from V and 0 from J, leaving 10 bases between them. From germline, CDR1 is MNHEY and CDR2 SMNVEV (reference sequence). CDR3 coding DNA: TGTGCCAGCATGGGGGGGGCCTCCTACGAGCAGTACTTC. Protein sequence: CASMGGASYEQYF.

The V and J genes are TRBV27 and TRBJ2-2, with D unclear. The length of the CDR3 is 12 residues. Trimming cost V 6 bases and J 3 bases, with 5 bases left between them. Germline CDR1 MNHEY, CDR2 SMNVEV (reference sequence). The CDR3 region is CASRSYTGELFF. In nucleotides, the CDR3 is TGTGCCAGCAGGTCATACACCGGGGAGCTGTTTTTT.

V usage is TRBV2 and J usage is TRBJ2-5, with D uncertain. The CDR3 loop spans 13 amino acids. Germline loops: CDR1 SNHLY, CDR2 FYNNEI. V dropped 1 base and J dropped 4 bases, with 7 bases sitting between them. In DNA form, the CDR3 reads TGTGCCAGCAGTGAAGGTATTCCAGAGACCCAGTACTTC. It codes for CASSEGIPETQYF.

The rearrangement links TRBV6-9 to TRBJ2-1, with 12 bases matching TRBD2. The V gene end was trimmed by 7 bases and the J gene end by 7 bases; junction bases not matched to a gene: 5. Germline V gives CDR1 MNHGY, CDR2 SVAAGI. There are 14 residues in the CDR3. The CDR3 nucleotides read TGTGCCAGCACGACTAGCGGGAGTGGTAATGAGCAGTTCTTC. It is translated as CASTTSGSGNEQFF.

V and J are TRBV7-3 and TRBJ2-7; TRBD1 aligns across 11 bases. Trimming took 2 bases from V and 3 from J; bases not matched to a gene: 3. Germline V CDR1 and CDR2: SGHTA, FQGTGA. CDR3 size: 15 residues. The CDR3 DNA reads as TGTGCCAGCAGCTTAGATGGGACAGGGGGCTACGAGCAGTACTTC. Translation gives CASSLDGTGGYEQYF.

The chain carries TRBV27 and TRBJ2-1; 12 bases align to TRBD2. CDR3 length: 14 residues. V shed 6 bases, J shed 8 bases, and the junction held 5 bases outside the gene matches. Germline CDR1 and CDR2: MNHEY and SMNVEV (reference sequence). CDR3 loop: CASSPRTSGDEQFF. DNA of the CDR3: TGTGCCAGCAGCCCCAGGACTAGCGGGGATGAGCAGTTCTTC.

CDR3 sequence (DNA): TGTGCCAGCAGGTGGGGTGGGACAGATACGCAGTATTTT. Translated: CASRWGGTDTQYF. J is TRBJ2-3 and V is TRBV7-3; unclear D gene. The CDR3 runs 13 residues. V lost 6 bases to trimming and J lost 3 bases, with 10 bases between them. Per the germline V gene, CDR1 is SGHTA and CDR2 is FQGTGA. Looking up the rest from reference TRBV7-3 and TRBJ2-3 gives the full variable domain: GAGVSQTPSNKVTEKGKYVELRCDPISGHTALYWYRQSLGQGPEFLIYFQGTGAADDSGLPNDRFFAVRPEGSVSTLKIQRTERGDSAVYLCASRWGGTDTQYFGPGTRLTVL.

CDR3 loop: CASSPNTMGQPQHF. CDR3 DNA: TGTGCCAGCAGTCCAAATACTATGGGTCAGCCCCAGCATTTT. The chain employs TRBV6-5 and TRBJ1-5; no clear D gene. CDR1 MNHEY and CDR2 SVGAGI come from the germline V gene. The CDR3 loop spans 14 amino acids. V was shortened by 5 bases and J by 6 bases, with 14 bases between the two germline ends.

This chain uses TRBV7-9 with TRBJ1-5, with unresolved D. This CDR3 has 13 residues. Germline loops: CDR1 SEHNR, CDR2 FQNEAQ (reference sequence). Trimming removed 2 bases at V and 4 bases at J, with 6 bases between. CDR3 nucleotides: TGTGCCAGCAGCTTAAGCCTTAATCAGCCCCAGCATTTT. Encoded protein: CASSLSLNQPQHF.

The chain employs TRBV21-1 and TRBJ1-2; the D call TRBD1 from the table was never checked on the DNA. TRBV21-1 is deemed a pseudogene. CDR3 size: 14 residues. The chain's CDR3 is CASSRTGLNYGYTF. CDR3 sequence (DNA): TGTGCCAGCAGCAGGACAGGTCTTAACTATGGCTACACCTTC.

DNA of the CDR3: TGTGCCAGCAGTTACGACCTGCGACCTGAGCAGTTCTTC. Translating gives CASSYDLRPEQFF. The gene calls are TRBV14 and TRBJ2-1; D call uncertain. The CDR3 spans 13 residues. The germline V and J ends were trimmed by 6 bases and 9 bases, with 15 bases remaining between them. Germline values: CDR1 SGHDN, CDR2 FVKESK.

The chain combines TRBV29-1 with TRBJ2-7; 8 positions match TRBD2. Germline V lookup: CDR1 SQVTM, CDR2 ANQGSEA. J was trimmed by 2 bases and V by 7 bases; bases with no gene match: 10. This CDR3 has 14 residues. The CDR3 loop is CSARGAGGPYEQYF. DNA for the CDR3: TGCAGCGCGAGAGGGGCGGGAGGCCCCTACGAGCAGTACTTC.

The chain uses TRBV5-4 and TRBJ2-7; D tentatively fits TRBD1 or TRBD2 (5 bases each). The CDR3 extends over 14 amino acids. Germline values: CDR1 SGHNT, CDR2 YYREEE (reference sequence). V lost 1 base to trimming and J lost 4 bases, with 12 bases between them. The CDR3 nucleotides are TGTGCCAGCAGCTTGCTTCCTGGGGGTTACGAGCAGTACTTC. Its protein is CASSLLPGGYEQYF.

This chain joins TRBV7-9 and TRBJ2-5, with 7 bases matching TRBD1. The CDR3 is 15 residues long. From germline, CDR1 is SEHNR and CDR2 FQNEAQ (reference sequence). V shed 2 bases, J shed 1 base, and the junction held 4 bases outside the gene matches. The CDR3 DNA is TGTGCCAGCAGCTTAAGACAGGGCATCCAAGAGACCCAGTACTTC. Its translation: CASSLRQGIQETQYF.

CDR3 residues: CASSLGSTNYEQYF. Here the CDR3 DNA reads TGTGCCAGCAGCTTAGGTAGTACTAATTACGAGCAGTACTTC. The gene calls are TRBV11-1 and TRBJ2-7; no reliable D call. CDR1 is SGHAT, CDR2 FQDESV, per germline (reference sequence). There are 14 residues in the CDR3. The germline V and J ends were trimmed by 1 base and 4 bases, with 11 bases remaining between them.

CDR3 coding DNA: TGTGCCAGCAGTTTTTTGGGACAGGGCGGCGAGCAGTACTTC. It is translated as CASSFLGQGGEQYF. The gene calls are TRBV28 and TRBJ2-7, with 9 nucleotides matching TRBD1. CDR3 size: 14 residues. Looked up from germline, CDR1 is MDHEN and CDR2 is SYDVKM. The J segment lost 6 bases and the V segment lost 3 bases, leaving 6 bases of the junction unmatched.